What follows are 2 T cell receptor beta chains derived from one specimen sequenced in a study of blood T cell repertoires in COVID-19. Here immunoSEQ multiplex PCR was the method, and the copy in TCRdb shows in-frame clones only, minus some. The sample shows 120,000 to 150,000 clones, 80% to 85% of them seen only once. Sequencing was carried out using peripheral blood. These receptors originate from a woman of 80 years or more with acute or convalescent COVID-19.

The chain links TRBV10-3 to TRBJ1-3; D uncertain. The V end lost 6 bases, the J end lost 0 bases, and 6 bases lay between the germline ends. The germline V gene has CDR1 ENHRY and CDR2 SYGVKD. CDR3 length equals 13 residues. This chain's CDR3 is CAIRAASGNTIYF. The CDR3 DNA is TGTGCCATCAGGGCGGCCTCTGGAAACACCATATATTTT.

The CDR3 reads CASSYSYRSRGGNTQYF. The CDR3, as DNA: TGTGCCAGCAGCTATAGCTACCGGTCGCGGGGGGGGAATACGCAGTATTTT. This chain links TRBV7-2 with TRBJ2-3; TRBD2 matches 9 bases. CDR3 length: 17 residues. The junction had 15 bases not matched to a gene; V was cut back by 4 bases and J by 7 bases. Germline V gene sequence: CDR1 SGHTA, CDR2 FQGNSA.